Below, 26 T cell receptor beta chains from the same sample are listed, as sequenced in a study of human T cells and chemical hapten exposure (dated by TCRdb to the early 2020s). This specimen's time point label, interpreted: pre-sensitization, week 0. This specimen's treatment or condition label, per the study, means: therapeutic diphenylcyclopropenone sensitization with weekly scalp DPC. To prepare the library, RACE was applied. The sequencer was a NextSeq 500. TCRdb reprocessed the public reads (quality trimming at Q25 with fastp, clone calling with MiXCR) and kept in-frame beta chains. Here each entry gathers all rows of one CDR3 protein and keeps the most common genes and DNA. Across this sample there are tens of thousands of distinct CDR3 sequences, with approximately 10% seen only once. The ten biggest clones cover approximately 9.9% of the sample. The sequences come from whole blood, collected in connection with sensitization to the hapten diphenylcyclopropenone (DPC). Receptor source: a man aged 35-49 years with alopecia areata. Some clones in this sample may be carry-over from other donors' samples.

The chain employs TRBV24-1 and TRBJ2-1; D might be TRBD1 (6 bases). In germline, CDR1 is KGHDR, CDR2 SFDVKD. The CDR3 has 15 amino acids. The V end lost 7 bases, the J end lost 0 bases, and 12 bases lay between the germline ends. The CDR3 loop is CATSAARGSYNEQFF. The CDR3 DNA follows: TGTGCCACCAGCGCGGCCAGGGGCTCCTACAATGAGCAGTTCTTC.

The sample holds many counts of this clonotype. The chain links TRBV20-1 to TRBJ1-4; TRBD1 aligns across 7 bases. V trimming: 4 bases; J trimming: 4 bases; junction bases outside the gene matches: 6. CDR3 length: 14 amino acids. Germline-derived CDR1 and CDR2 are DFQATT and SNEGSKA (reference sequence). The CDR3 DNA follows: TGCAGTGCTACACCGGGACAGATTAATGAAAAACTGTTTTTT. Its translation is CSATPGQINEKLFF.

DNA for the CDR3: TGTGCCAGCAGCAAGACATTGGACACAGATACGCAGTATTTT. This encodes CASSKTLDTDTQYF. The chain joins TRBV7-9 to TRBJ2-3; unclear D gene. CDR3 size: 14 residues. The V end was cut by 5 bases, the J end by 2 bases, with 11 bases between. Germline CDR1 SEHNR, CDR2 FQNEAQ (reference sequence).

This clonotype was detected ten times or more. The CDR3 protein is CASRNYDSIYEQYF. The CDR3 DNA reads TGTGCCAGCAGAAATTACGACAGCATATACGAGCAGTACTTC. V is TRBV28 and J is TRBJ2-7; D perhaps matches TRBD1 (5 bases). The CDR3 contains 14 residues. The germline gives CDR1 MDHEN, CDR2 SYDVKM. V lost 6 bases to trimming and J lost 4 bases, with 16 bases between them.

This clonotype was seen ten or more times. The rearrangement joins TRBV30 to TRBJ1-3; weak D call: TRBD1 (6 bases). The CDR3 covers 12 residues. Germline-derived CDR1 and CDR2 are GTSNPN and SVGIG (reference sequence). V shed 4 bases and J shed 7 bases, with 11 bases lying between them. This CDR3 reads CAWIMGANTIYF. For the CDR3, the DNA is TGTGCCTGGATCATGGGGGCCAACACCATATATTTT.

This clonotype was found many times. The V call is TRBV19, the J call TRBJ2-1, with TRBD1 identical over 9 bases. This CDR3 region has 15 residues. CDR1 is LNHDA and CDR2 is SQIVND in the germline V gene (reference sequence). V was clipped by 4 bases and J by 3 bases; unmatched bases: 4. This CDR3 is CASSKRDRDYNEQFF. CDR3 coding DNA: TGTGCCAGTAGTAAACGGGACAGGGACTACAATGAGCAGTTCTTC.

This clonotype was seen repeatedly, ten times or more. The chain joins TRBV5-1 to TRBJ2-6; no reliable D call. This CDR3 is 15 amino acids long. Germline CDR1 is SGHRS and CDR2 is YFSETQ. Trimming stripped 4 bases from V and 0 bases from J, with 8 bases between. CDR3 nucleotides: TGCGCCAGCAGCCATCAGAGCTCTGGGGCCAACGTCCTGACTTTC. Translation gives CASSHQSSGANVLTF.

There are a few counts of this clonotype. The chain has TRBV28 and TRBJ1-4; TRBD1 agrees at 7 bases. The V segment lost 5 bases and the J segment 8 bases; nucleotides outside the gene matches: 8. Germline V gene sequence: CDR1 MDHEN, CDR2 SYDVKM. The CDR3 sequence is 14 residues long. CDR3 bases: TGTGCCAGCAGTGGGACAGTACGAGGAGAAAAACTGTTTTTT. The encoded protein is CASSGTVRGEKLFF.

This clonotype was seen more than once but under ten times. The chain couples TRBV6-2 or TRBV6-3 to TRBJ2-1; D not certain. This CDR3 region has 13 residues. Germline V gene data show CDR1 as MNHEY and CDR2 as SVGEGT. V lost 6 bases to trimming and J lost 2 bases, with 8 bases between them. The CDR3 coding sequence is TGTGCCAGCAGCCGAGGAACCTACAATGAGCAGTTCTTC. This gives the protein CASSRGTYNEQFF.

This clonotype has a count of ten or more. The genes are TRBV20-1 and TRBJ2-7, with a weak D call TRBD2 (6 bases). V lost 7 bases and J 5 bases, leaving 21 bases between the germline ends. The CDR3 runs 14 residues. Per the germline V gene, CDR1 is DFQATT and CDR2 is SNEGSKA (reference sequence). CDR3 protein: CSVTAGTEVHEQYF. The CDR3 bases are TGCAGTGTTACAGCCGGGACTGAAGTGCACGAGCAGTACTTC.

This clonotype was observed many times. The chain employs TRBV9 and TRBJ2-1; a possible D gene is TRBD1 (6 bases). The CDR3 contains 10 residues. Germline CDR1 is SGDLS and CDR2 is YYNGEE. V shed 5 bases and J shed 10 bases, with 7 bases lying between them. The CDR3 here is CASRGAEQFF. CDR3 nucleotide sequence: TGTGCCAGCAGGGGGGCGGAGCAGTTCTTC.

The sample holds many counts of this clonotype. The chain couples TRBV9 to TRBJ2-5; D remains ambiguous. Germline V lookup: CDR1 SGDLS, CDR2 YYNGEE. V dropped 3 bases and J dropped 3 bases, with 9 bases sitting between them. This CDR3 has 13 amino acids. Here the CDR3 reads CASSARMEETQYF. The CDR3 region has the DNA TGTGCCAGCAGCGCACGGATGGAAGAGACCCAGTACTTC.

This clonotype was counted many times. The gene calls are TRBV29-1 and TRBJ1-4; D possibly corresponds to TRBD1 (5 bases). The V end lost 5 bases, the J end lost 11 bases, and 24 bases lay between the germline ends. The CDR3 length is 15 residues. From germline, CDR1 is SQVTM and CDR2 ANQGSEA. The CDR3 region is CSVSPGEETTRKLFF. For the CDR3, the DNA is TGCAGCGTTTCCCCGGGGGAGGAAACAACAAGGAAACTGTTTTTT.

This clonotype was picked up a small number of times. The V and J genes are TRBV28 and TRBJ1-5, with unresolved D. This CDR3 spans 14 amino acids. The V end lost 1 base, the J end lost 7 bases, and 11 bases lay between the germline ends. Germline lookup yields CDR1 MDHEN and CDR2 SYDVKM. The CDR3 nucleotides read TGTGCCAGCAGTTTATCGGTTCCGTACCAGCCCCAGCATTTT. Translating it yields CASSLSVPYQPQHF.

The rearrangement links TRBV20-1 to TRBJ2-1; 9 bases line up with TRBD2. CDR1 and CDR2 from the germline V gene are DFQATT and SNEGSKA (reference sequence). The CDR3 loop spans 18 amino acids. The ends lost 1 base at V and 4 bases at J; junction bases unmatched: 14. CDR3 nucleotide sequence: TGCAGTGCTAGAGGGGTCAGGAGCGGGAGGACCACTTACAATGAGCAGTTCTTC. It specifies CSARGVRSGRTTYNEQFF.

This clonotype was seen repeatedly, ten times or more. The chain carries TRBV7-2 and TRBJ2-1; 7 bases line up with TRBD2. CDR1 and CDR2 (germline): SGHTA, FQGNSA. This CDR3 contains 16 residues. V dropped 5 bases and J dropped 4; count of bases not matched to a gene: 11. CDR3 coding DNA: TGTGCCAGCAGCCAACGTGGGACTACAATTTACAATGAGCAGTTCTTC. This sequence encodes CASSQRGTTIYNEQFF.

In its sample, this clonotype was seen a few times. CDR3 nucleotides: TGTGCCAGCAGTTTGGAGGGTCTAAGAGGAGAGACCCAGTACTTC. The encoded protein is CASSLEGLRGETQYF. V is TRBV27 and J is TRBJ2-5, with a weak D call TRBD2 (6 bases). V lost 3 bases to trimming and J lost 4 bases, with 15 bases between them. The germline V gene encodes CDR1 MNHEY and CDR2 SMNVEV (reference sequence). This CDR3 spans 15 amino acids.

Ten or more counts support this clonotype. The chain couples TRBV27 to TRBJ2-2; TRBD2 might be the D (6 bases). The CDR3 spans 19 residues. V was cut by 2 bases and J by 1 base, with 20 bases left in between. CDR1 and CDR2 from the germline V gene are MNHEY and SMNVEV (reference sequence). The CDR3 nucleotides are TGTGCCAGCAGTTTAAAAGGCGGGGAAACCCCGAAGAACACCGGGGAGCTGTTTTTT. It encodes CASSLKGGETPKNTGELFF.

In regard to this clonotype: A much more abundant neighbour one base away suggests this may be a read error. The chain combines TRBV2 with TRBJ2-3; possible D gene TRBD2, 5 bases. Germline CDR1 and CDR2: SNHLY and FYNNEI. This CDR3 is 15 amino acids long. Trimming left V 3 bases short and J 0 bases short, with 10 bases between. The CDR3 protein is CASSEERGSTDTQYF. Written as DNA, the CDR3 is TGTGCCAGCAGTGAGGAACGCGGGAGCACAGATACGCAGTATTTT.

This clonotype was detected ten times or more. The rearrangement joins TRBV7-9 to TRBJ2-7; 13 bases match TRBD2. This CDR3 comprises 17 residues. The V gene end was trimmed by 5 bases and the J gene end by 3 bases; junction bases not matched to a gene: 10. Germline values: CDR1 SEHNR, CDR2 FQNEAQ (reference sequence). The CDR3 is CASSPRTSGSAGYEQYF. The CDR3 DNA follows: TGTGCCAGCAGCCCGAGGACTAGCGGGAGTGCTGGCTACGAGCAGTACTTC.

This rearrangement joins TRBV28 to TRBJ2-7; TRBD2 is a possible D gene (5 bases). The CDR3 length is 12 residues. Trimming removed 9 bases at V and 1 base at J, with 10 bases between. The germline CDR1 and CDR2 sequences are MDHEN and SYDVKM. The CDR3 here is CASGRDSYEQYF. Here the CDR3 DNA reads TGTGCCAGTGGACGGGATTCCTACGAGCAGTACTTC.

V usage is TRBV9 and J usage is TRBJ2-3; D call uncertain. The germline gives CDR1 SGDLS, CDR2 YYNGEE. The ends were cut back, 2 bases at V and 6 bases at J, with 10 bases in the middle. The CDR3 is made up of 13 amino acids. Here the CDR3 reads CASSVGSSDTQYF. CDR3 bases: TGTGCCAGCAGCGTGGGAAGCTCCGATACGCAGTATTTT.

This clonotype was counted many times. The CDR3 nucleotides read TGTGCCAGCAGCTTAACTGTTCAGGGCACCGGGGAGCTGTTTTTT. It yields the protein CASSLTVQGTGELFF. The chain joins TRBV7-8 to TRBJ2-2, with a weak D call TRBD1 (5 bases). CDR1 and CDR2 from the germline V gene are SGHVS and FQNEAQ. Trimming pared 2 bases from V and 4 bases from J, leaving 11 bases between. The CDR3 extends over 15 amino acids.

There are a few counts of this clonotype. The chain employs TRBV5-1 and TRBJ2-1; maybe TRBD1 (6 bases). The CDR3 extends over 16 amino acids. Looked up from germline, CDR1 is SGHRS and CDR2 is YFSETQ. Trimming cost V 1 base and J 3 bases, with 14 bases left between them. The CDR3 DNA reads TGCGCCAGCAGCTTGAGAGTTGGGGGCCGCTACAATGAGCAGTTCTTC. It codes for CASSLRVGGRYNEQFF.

The chain employs TRBV29-1 and TRBJ1-2; 8 bases match TRBD1. This CDR3 has 13 residues. With 4 bases clipped from V and 0 bases from J, the junction kept 1 base outside the gene matches. Germline values: CDR1 SQVTM, CDR2 ANQGSEA. The CDR3 DNA sequence: TGCAGCGTTGGGGACAGGACTAACTATGGCTACACCTTC. It codes for CSVGDRTNYGYTF. The variable domain in full, with the rest retrieved from reference TRBV29-1 and TRBJ1-2, is SAVISQKPSRDICQRGTSLTIQCQVDSQVTMMFWYRQQPGQSLTLIATANQGSEATYESGFVIDKFPISRPNLTFSTLTVSNMSPEDSSIYLCSVGDRTNYGYTFGSGTRLTVV.

CDR3 loop: CASSMLRNEQFF. For the CDR3, the DNA is TGTGCCAGTAGTATGCTGAGGAATGAGCAGTTCTTC. The V and J genes are TRBV19 and TRBJ2-1; D gene unclear. V lost 3 bases to trimming and J lost 7 bases, with 7 bases between them. The CDR3 runs to 12 residues. In germline, CDR1 is LNHDA, CDR2 SQIVND (reference sequence). The whole variable domain, remainder taken from reference TRBV19 and TRBJ2-1, is DGGITQSPKYLFRKEGQNVTLSCEQNLNHDAMYWYRQDPGQGLRLIYYSQIVNDFQKGDIAEGYSVSREKKESFPLTVTSAQKNPTAFYLCASSMLRNEQFFGPGTRLTVL.